The 8 T cell receptor beta chains below were found in one sample sequenced in a study of T cells in Graves' hyperthyroidism and ophthalmopathy. Amplified regions were TCR beta CDR3 sequences from RNA transcripts. Carried out on the TCR CDR3, a first-round RT-PCR used the HTBI primer set. TCRdb reanalysed the multiplex PCR reads using MiXCR and keeps one entry per CDR3 protein. The repertoire holds approximately 640,000 distinct CDR3 sequences, 15% to 20% seen once, with roughly a sixth in the top ten. Sequenced input: blood. These receptors were obtained from a man aged 45-65 years with Graves' hyperthyroidism.

This clonotype was seen at least ten times. The chain recombines TRBV12-3 or TRBV12-4 with TRBJ2-2; 9 bases are a match to TRBD1. The CDR3 length is 15 residues. The J segment lost 5 bases and the V segment lost 5 bases, leaving 6 bases of the junction unmatched. The CDR3 here is CASSADRGKTGELFF. For the CDR3, the DNA is TGTGCCAGCAGTGCGGACAGGGGAAAGACCGGGGAGCTGTTTTTT.

The chain uses TRBV20-1 and TRBJ2-5; possible D gene TRBD1, 6 bases. The CDR3 totals 14 residues. V gave up 3 bases and J gave up 4 bases, with 15 bases separating them. Germline V gives CDR1 DFQATT, CDR2 SNEGSKA (reference sequence). The CDR3: CSASRGSFGETQYF. The CDR3 DNA follows: TGCAGTGCTAGTAGGGGGAGTTTCGGAGAGACCCAGTACTTC.

This clonotype showed up many times. The chain carries TRBV28 and TRBJ1-3; no firm D call. CDR3 size: 15 residues. The V and J ends lost 1 base and 4 bases respectively, with 11 bases between them. Looked up from germline, CDR1 is MDHEN and CDR2 is SYDVKM. The CDR3 DNA reads TGTGCCAGCAGTTTATCCGTCCAGGTCGGAAACACCATATATTTT. As protein: CASSLSVQVGNTIYF.

This clonotype was detected many times. The chain combines TRBV28 with TRBJ2-7; D uncertain. This CDR3 has 13 residues. From germline, CDR1 is MDHEN and CDR2 SYDVKM. V gave up 3 bases and J gave up 2 bases, with 8 bases separating them. DNA for the CDR3: TGTGCCAGCAGTTTGCCAGAGACCTACGAGCAGTACTTC. Translating it yields CASSLPETYEQYF.

This clonotype appeared a few times. The chain employs TRBV30 and TRBJ1-2; D might be TRBD1 (5 bases). The CDR3 is 14 amino acids. Per the germline V gene, CDR1 is GTSNPN and CDR2 is SVGIG (reference sequence). Trimming shortened V by 5 bases and J by 4 bases, and 17 bases separated the two germline ends. CDR3 sequence: CAWASTMGGYGYTF. The CDR3, as DNA: TGTGCCTGGGCCTCTACCATGGGGGGCTATGGCTACACCTTC.

In its sample, this clonotype was seen many times. The chain links TRBV7-8 to TRBJ2-7; D possibly matches TRBD1 or TRBD2 (5 bases each). Trimming cost V 5 bases and J 0 bases, with 20 bases left between them. This CDR3 has 17 residues. In germline, CDR1 is SGHVS, CDR2 FQNEAQ. CDR3 amino acids: CASSPSPGTQSSYEQYF. In DNA, the CDR3 is TGTGCCAGCAGCCCCTCGCCCGGGACCCAGAGCTCCTACGAGCAGTACTTC. The complete variable domain, with remaining parts taken from reference TRBV7-8 and TRBJ2-7, reads GAGVSQSPRYKVAKRGQDVALRCDPISGHVSLFWYQQALGQGPEFLTYFQNEAQLDKSGLPSDRFFAERPEGSVSTLKIQRTQQEDSAVYLCASSPSPGTQSSYEQYFGPGTRLTVT.

This clonotype was picked up many times. This sequence joins TRBV12-3 or TRBV12-4 and TRBJ2-7; D remains unclear. V was pared by 6 bases and J by 0 bases, with 18 bases between. This CDR3 has 16 residues. The CDR3 DNA follows: TGTGCCAGCAGCCGATGGCAGACACGAAGCTCCTACGAGCAGTACTTC. Translated: CASSRWQTRSSYEQYF.

This clonotype came up many times. The CDR3 here is CASSYSGGQLVYEQYF. The CDR3 coding sequence is TGTGCCAGCAGTTACTCGGGGGGACAGTTGGTCTACGAGCAGTACTTC. This rearrangement joins TRBV6-5 to TRBJ2-7, with D possibly TRBD1 on 7 matching bases. The V end lost 0 bases, the J end lost 3 bases, and 15 bases lay between the germline ends. Germline V gene lookup returns CDR1 MNHEY and CDR2 SVGAGI. This CDR3 comprises 16 residues.